This passage covers 26 T cell receptor beta chains from one sample sequenced in a study of identical twins. TCRdb re-called the 5' RACE reads through MiXCR, storing one row per CDR3 protein. This table has around 470,000 distinct CDR3 sequences, approximately 14% appearing once. These data were likewise used in another study, on yellow fever vaccine responses in identical twins.

The specimen was CD4+ T cells sorted from blood. The receptors were sampled from a woman aged 18 to 35 in good health.

This clonotype was seen a few times. The CDR3 coding sequence is TGTGCCAGCAGCTTCTACACGCGGACAGGGGGGTCCTACAATGAGCAGTTCTTC. This codes for CASSFYTRTGGSYNEQFF. The V call is TRBV5-5, the J call TRBJ2-1, with 10 bases fitting TRBD1. Germline CDR1 SGHKS, CDR2 YYEKEE (reference sequence). CDR3 length: 18 residues. The V gene end was trimmed by 2 bases and the J gene end by 1 base; junction bases not matched to a gene: 9.

The chain couples TRBV10-3 to TRBJ2-7; 8 bases align to TRBD1. The CDR3 spans 14 residues. Germline CDR1 is ENHRY and CDR2 is SYGVKD. Germline trimming cut 5 bases from V and 3 bases from J; bases unmatched to any gene: 6. In nucleotides, the CDR3 is TGTGCCATCAGTTTCGACAGGGGTAGCTACGAGCAGTACTTC. Protein sequence: CAISFDRGSYEQYF.

This clonotype occurred many times. The chain recombines TRBV5-1 with TRBJ2-3; no clear D gene. The CDR3 length is 12 residues. Germline assignment: CDR1 SGHRS and CDR2 YFSETQ. The ends were cut back, 1 base at V and 5 bases at J, with 5 bases in the middle. This CDR3 reads CASSLPGDTQYF. The DNA of the CDR3 is TGCGCCAGCAGCTTGCCTGGAGATACGCAGTATTTT.

A few counts support this clonotype. V is TRBV24-1 and J is TRBJ2-7; TRBD1 aligns across 8 bases. CDR1 is KGHDR, CDR2 SFDVKD, per germline. CDR3 length equals 15 residues. The ends lost 3 bases at V and 3 bases at J; junction bases unmatched: 6. In nucleotides, the CDR3 is TGTGCCACCAGTGATCCACGGACAGGGAGCTACGAGCAGTACTTC. This encodes CATSDPRTGSYEQYF.

This clonotype was counted a few times. This sequence joins TRBV20-1 and TRBJ1-2; 12 nucleotides agree with TRBD1. The CDR3 spans 11 residues. Germline CDR1 and CDR2: DFQATT and SNEGSKA (reference sequence). This chain's CDR3 is CSGTGGNGYTF. The DNA for the CDR3 is TGCAGCGGGACAGGGGGCAACGGCTACACCTTC.

This clonotype was observed a handful of times. CDR3 sequence: CASSVGTGRSGGYTF. As DNA, the CDR3 is TGTGCCAGCAGCGTGGGGACAGGGAGGTCCGGGGGCTACACCTTC. This chain connects TRBV9 to TRBJ1-2; 9 nucleotides match TRBD1. This CDR3 region has 15 residues. V shed 2 bases, J shed 8 bases, and the junction held 10 bases outside the gene matches. The V gene's germline CDR1 is SGDLS and CDR2 YYNGEE.

This chain uses TRBV20-1 with TRBJ2-3, with 7 nucleotides matching TRBD2. The CDR3 consists of 15 residues. Germline-derived CDR1 and CDR2 are DFQATT and SNEGSKA (reference sequence). J gave up 4 bases and V 3 bases, and 10 bases lay outside the gene matches. CDR3 coding DNA: TGCAGTGCTAGGAGGCTAGTGAGCGGGGCAGATACGCAGTATTTT. It translates to CSARRLVSGADTQYF.

This clonotype showed up just a few times. The V and J genes are TRBV12-3 or TRBV12-4 and TRBJ2-2; 11 bases are shared with TRBD2. The CDR3 loop spans 16 amino acids. V shed 3 bases, J shed 3 bases, and the junction held 3 bases outside the gene matches. The DNA of the CDR3 is TGTGCCAGCAGTTTCGCACTAGCGGGGGACACCGGGGAGCTGTTTTTT. Encoded protein: CASSFALAGDTGELFF.

This clonotype occurred a few times. The chain carries TRBV28 and TRBJ2-7; D not certain. Germline loops: CDR1 MDHEN, CDR2 SYDVKM. The V end was cut by 5 bases, the J end by 4 bases, with 15 bases between. This CDR3 region has 14 residues. CDR3 sequence: CASSLPLNIYEQYF. CDR3 nucleotide sequence: TGTGCCAGCAGTCTGCCTCTAAATATATACGAGCAGTACTTC.

This clonotype has just a few counts. The chain recombines TRBV20-1 with TRBJ2-1; possibly TRBD1 or TRBD2 for D (5 bases each). This CDR3 contains 15 residues. V was pared by 1 base and J by 3 bases, with 13 bases between. Germline CDR1 and CDR2: DFQATT and SNEGSKA (reference sequence). As DNA, the CDR3 is TGCAGTGCTAGAGCTCCGGGGCGCCTCTACAATGAGCAGTTCTTC. Encoded protein: CSARAPGRLYNEQFF.

The table lists this clonotype with a few counts. This chain joins TRBV7-9 and TRBJ1-1; D might be TRBD1 (6 bases). Germline CDR1 is SEHNR and CDR2 is FQNEAQ (reference sequence). The CDR3 has 13 residues. V was trimmed by 4 bases and J by 8 bases, leaving 14 bases between them. The CDR3 loop is CASSSQGKGEAFF. In DNA, the CDR3 is TGTGCCAGCAGCTCTCAGGGGAAAGGCGAAGCTTTCTTT.

This clonotype was detected only a few times. The chain links TRBV5-1 to TRBJ2-2; 7 bases align to TRBD1. V trimming: 3 bases; J trimming: 3 bases; junction bases outside the gene matches: 8. Germline CDR1 is SGHRS and CDR2 is YFSETQ. The CDR3 totals 16 residues. CDR3 nucleotides: TGCGCCAGCAGCTCGAGACAGGGCGTCGACACCGGGGAGCTGTTTTTT. Encoded protein: CASSSRQGVDTGELFF.

The rearrangement joins TRBV28 to TRBJ1-5, with D possibly TRBD1 on 6 matching bases. CDR3 length equals 14 residues. Trimming took 7 bases from V and 4 from J, leaving 14 bases between them. Germline loops: CDR1 MDHEN, CDR2 SYDVKM. CDR3 amino acids: CASTVRGRNQPQHF. CDR3 bases: TGTGCCAGCACTGTACGGGGGCGTAATCAGCCCCAGCATTTT.

This clonotype was counted between two and nine times. This chain uses TRBV7-8 with TRBJ2-1; tentatively, D is TRBD2 (5 bases). CDR1 SGHVS and CDR2 FQNEAQ come from the germline V gene. The CDR3 sequence is 16 residues long. Trimming left V 4 bases short and J 0 bases short, with 13 bases between. The CDR3 DNA follows: TGTGCCAGCAGCTCCTATTGGAGCGGCTCCTACAATGAGCAGTTCTTC. It translates to CASSSYWSGSYNEQFF.

This rearrangement joins TRBV5-1 to TRBJ1-3; D is possibly TRBD1 (5 bases). Germline V CDR1 and CDR2: SGHRS, YFSETQ. Trimming stripped 2 bases from V and 4 bases from J, with 22 bases between. CDR3 length: 18 residues. The CDR3 nucleotides are TGCGCCAGCAGCTTCGGTGGTCTCGGAGGGGTTACAGGAAACACCATATATTTT. Translated, it gives CASSFGGLGGVTGNTIYF.

This clonotype occurred a few times. The chain employs TRBV12-3 or TRBV12-4 and TRBJ2-1; 9 bases match TRBD2. J lost 6 bases, V lost 6 bases, and 9 bases had no gene match. This CDR3 is 15 amino acids long. CDR3 loop: CASSPGTSHSNEQFF. CDR3 sequence (DNA): TGTGCCAGCAGCCCCGGGACTAGCCATAGCAATGAGCAGTTCTTC.

This clonotype was detected a few times. This chain connects TRBV5-1 to TRBJ1-6, with D uncertain. The ends were cut back, 4 bases at V and 6 bases at J, with 17 bases in the middle. The CDR3 loop spans 16 amino acids. The V gene's germline CDR1 is SGHRS and CDR2 YFSETQ. The CDR3 nucleotides are TGCGCCAGCAGCAACGGGAACTGGCAGATTAATTCACCCCTCCACTTT. It yields the protein CASSNGNWQINSPLHF. Full variable domain (remainder filled in from reference TRBV5-1 and TRBJ1-6): KAGVTQTPRYLIKTRGQQVTLSCSPISGHRSVSWYQQTPGQGLQFLFEYFSETQRNKGNFPGRFSGRQFSNSRSEMNVSTLELGDSALYLCASSNGNWQINSPLHFGNGTRLTVT.

The chain links TRBV20-1 to TRBJ2-1; D possibly corresponds to TRBD1 (6 bases). The V gene's germline CDR1 is DFQATT and CDR2 SNEGSKA (reference sequence). There are 12 residues in the CDR3. Trimming took 7 bases from V and 0 from J, leaving 7 bases between them. CDR3 in DNA: TGCAGTGGGGGGCCCTCCTACAATGAGCAGTTCTTC. Its protein is CSGGPSYNEQFF.

This clonotype was counted only a few times. The chain joins TRBV6-2 or TRBV6-3 to TRBJ2-3; a weak D match, TRBD2 (6 bases). CDR1 MNHEY and CDR2 SVGEGT come from the germline V gene. The CDR3 covers 12 residues. Between the trimmed V and J ends, which lost 5 bases and 8 bases, there was a span of 11 bases. CDR3 nucleotide sequence: TGTGCCAGCAGTCACGGGGGTCCTACGCAGTATTTT. Its translation: CASSHGGPTQYF.

This sequence joins TRBV20-1 and TRBJ2-5, with a possible D match to TRBD2 (6 bases). Germline V gene lookup returns CDR1 DFQATT and CDR2 SNEGSKA (reference sequence). The ends were cut back, 4 bases at V and 7 bases at J, with 13 bases in the middle. The CDR3 consists of 12 residues. In DNA form, the CDR3 reads TGCAGTGCTACGGGAGCGTCAAGGACCCAGTACTTC. Amino acids: CSATGASRTQYF.

Many counts were recorded for this clonotype. This chain connects TRBV3-1 to TRBJ2-2; D remains unclear. V was shortened by 4 bases and J by 1 base, with 7 bases between the two germline ends. The CDR3 is 14 amino acids. The germline gives CDR1 LGHDT, CDR2 YNNKEL (reference sequence). CDR3 bases: TGTGCCAGCAGCCCCCTCAGGAACACCGGGGAGCTGTTTTTT. Translation gives CASSPLRNTGELFF.

V and J are TRBV7-3 and TRBJ2-1, with 8 positions matching TRBD1. Looked up from germline, CDR1 is SGHTA and CDR2 is FQGTGA. The CDR3 spans 13 residues. The junction had 3 bases not matched to a gene; V was cut back by 5 bases and J by 6 bases. The CDR3 here is CASSTTGGNEQFF. The CDR3 DNA sequence: TGTGCCAGCAGCACCACAGGGGGCAATGAGCAGTTCTTC.

The chain couples TRBV5-1 to TRBJ2-7, with 9 bases lining up with TRBD1. CDR1 is SGHRS, CDR2 YFSETQ, per germline. V dropped 3 bases and J dropped 2; count of bases not matched to a gene: 6. This CDR3 is 15 amino acids long. In DNA, the CDR3 is TGCGCCAGCAGCTCTGGACAGGGGTCCACCTACGAGCAGTACTTC. This encodes CASSSGQGSTYEQYF.

This chain joins TRBV10-1 and TRBJ2-1, with TRBD2 matching 10 bases. The CDR3 spans 15 residues. V shed 2 bases, J shed 6 bases, and the junction held 4 bases outside the gene matches. Germline V gene data show CDR1 as WNHNN and CDR2 as SYGVQD (reference sequence). CDR3 region: CASSETSGKSNEQFF. In nucleotides, the CDR3 is TGCGCCAGCAGTGAGACTAGCGGGAAATCCAATGAGCAGTTCTTC.

This clonotype was detected a few times. The rearrangement uses TRBV3-1 and TRBJ2-3; 7 positions agree with TRBD2. The CDR3 spans 19 residues. V lost 0 bases and J lost 6; bases outside the gene matches: 18. Germline CDR1 LGHDT, CDR2 YNNKEL (reference sequence). CDR3 amino acids: CASSQDFAGVRSTHDTQYF. As DNA, the CDR3 is TGTGCCAGCAGCCAAGACTTTGCGGGAGTCCGGTCCACACACGATACGCAGTATTTT.

This clonotype has a handful of counts. This sequence joins TRBV12-3 or TRBV12-4 and TRBJ2-1; 12 nucleotides align to TRBD2. The V gene end was trimmed by 11 bases and the J gene end by 6 bases; junction bases not matched to a gene: 20. This CDR3 comprises 18 residues. CDR3 nucleotides: TGTGCCTTCAGTCCCCTGCCCACCCTAGCGGGGGGGGTCAATGAGCAGTTCTTC. Translating it yields CAFSPLPTLAGGVNEQFF.